The present T cell receptor beta chain was sequenced within a study of T cell responses to AZD1222 COVID-19 vaccine. Whole-study results and caveats: The study found vaccine-associated CD4 TCRs spanning spike, dominant at 160-218 and 743-854. Females made up more of the donors, who were largely white British, and clonal diversity may have come out too low.

Sequencing used immunoSEQ multiplex PCR; TCRdb keeps in-frame clones, though not all of them. Of about 180,000 clones in the sample, approximately 91% were seen once. In germline, CDR1 is SGHAT, CDR2 FQDESV (reference sequence). This CDR3 spans 16 amino acids. V lost 5 bases to trimming and J lost 6 bases; unmatched junction nucleotides: 11. As regards this clone: Its antigen is unidentified.

The V gene is TRBV11-1, the J gene TRBJ2-2; 8 bases agree with TRBD1. The source material was peripheral blood, sampled 28 days after the second AZD1222 dose. This receptor was obtained from an adult who received the AZD1222 COVID-19 vaccine. The CDR3 here is CASSPRTLQGAGELFF. CDR3 coding DNA: TGTGCCAGCAGCCCTCGAACATTACAGGGGGCCGGGGAGCTGTTTTTT.